Listed here are 18 T cell receptor beta chains from one sample, sequenced in a study of cytomegalovirus exposure and HLA in healthy donors. The method was immunoSEQ multiplex PCR; TCRdb's version includes in-frame clones alone and lacks a portion of them. The repertoire holds around 180,000 clones, with approximately 80% as singletons. The sequenced sample was PBMCs. Receptor source: a man aged 18-30 years in good health and CMV-seropositive.

The chain has TRBV7-3 and TRBJ2-1, with D possibly being TRBD1 (5 bases). V dropped 5 bases and J dropped 7 bases, with 9 bases sitting between them. Germline CDR1 is SGHTA and CDR2 is FQGTGA. The CDR3 covers 12 residues. The CDR3 loop is CASSPGLNEQFF. Written as DNA, the CDR3 is TGTGCCAGCAGCCCAGGGCTTAATGAGCAGTTCTTC.

This chain connects TRBV28 to TRBJ1-1; no clear D. Looked up from germline, CDR1 is MDHEN and CDR2 is SYDVKM. The V and J ends lost 7 bases and 9 bases respectively, with 18 bases between them. The CDR3 extends over 13 amino acids. CDR3 region: CASTAGVGLQAFF. The CDR3 DNA is TGTGCCAGCACCGCGGGAGTGGGCCTCCAAGCTTTCTTT.

The chain uses TRBV29-1 and TRBJ2-1; 11 bases map to TRBD2. Trimming at V came to 6 bases and at J to 6 bases, leaving 4 bases not matched to a gene. Germline V gives CDR1 SQVTM, CDR2 ANQGSEA. The CDR3 runs to 13 residues. DNA for the CDR3: TGCAGCGTCTCGACTAGCGGGGCCAATGAGCAGTTCTTC. Encoded protein: CSVSTSGANEQFF.

V gene TRBV28 combines with J gene TRBJ2-7; weak D call: TRBD2 (6 bases). The CDR3 loop spans 15 amino acids. Germline loops: CDR1 MDHEN, CDR2 SYDVKM. Trimming took 2 bases from V and 6 from J, leaving 17 bases between them. The CDR3 sequence is CASSLPGAGRGEQYF. In DNA form, the CDR3 reads TGTGCCAGCAGTTTACCTGGGGCGGGAAGGGGCGAGCAGTACTTC.

This chain connects TRBV5-1 to TRBJ2-1, with 7 bases aligning to TRBD2. The germline V gene has CDR1 SGHRS and CDR2 YFSETQ. CDR3 length: 16 amino acids. The V and J ends lost 0 bases and 2 bases, in that order; junction bases with no gene match: 5. As DNA, the CDR3 is TGCGCCAGCAGCTTGGTCGGGGGGAGGCCCTACAATGAGCAGTTCTTC. Residues: CASSLVGGRPYNEQFF. Combining the CDR3 with reference TRBV5-1 and TRBJ2-1 gives the whole variable domain KAGVTQTPRYLIKTRGQQVTLSCSPISGHRSVSWYQQTPGQGLQFLFEYFSETQRNKGNFPGRFSGRQFSNSRSEMNVSTLELGDSALYLCASSLVGGRPYNEQFFGPGTRLTVL.

The V and J genes are TRBV19 and TRBJ2-7; TRBD1 aligns across 12 bases. The CDR3 is made up of 17 amino acids. V lost 9 bases and J lost 2; bases outside the gene matches: 14. Per germline, CDR1 LNHDA and CDR2 SQIVND (reference sequence). The CDR3 here is CARFPGQGAPWPYEQYF. In DNA, the CDR3 is TGTGCCAGATTTCCGGGACAGGGGGCCCCATGGCCCTACGAGCAGTACTTC. Complete variable domain (other parts from reference TRBV19 and TRBJ2-7): DGGITQSPKYLFRKEGQNVTLSCEQNLNHDAMYWYRQDPGQGLRLIYYSQIVNDFQKGDIAEGYSVSREKKESFPLTVTSAQKNPTAFYLCARFPGQGAPWPYEQYFGPGTRLTVT.

The genes are TRBV28 and TRBJ2-7, with D tentatively TRBD2 (5 bases). V dropped 4 bases and J dropped 3 bases, with 13 bases sitting between them. The germline V gene encodes CDR1 MDHEN and CDR2 SYDVKM. CDR3 length equals 14 residues. CDR3 coding DNA: TGTGCCAGCAGTTCTAGGCTAGCCCACTACGAGCAGTACTTC. This encodes CASSSRLAHYEQYF.

Comments on this clone: The sample has other DNA sequences that encode this CDR3 too. This chain uses TRBV4-2 with TRBJ1-1; tentatively, D is TRBD1 (5 bases). CDR3 length equals 14 residues. The V end was cut by 3 bases, the J end by 0 bases, with 8 bases between. Per the germline V gene, CDR1 is LGHNA and CDR2 is YNFKEQ. CDR3 protein: CASSQGGLNTEAFF. DNA of the CDR3: TGTGCCAGCAGCCAGGGGGGGTTGAACACTGAAGCTTTCTTT.

The V call is TRBV18, the J call TRBJ2-7; tentatively, D is TRBD2 (5 bases). V lost 3 bases and J lost 3, with 30 bases in between. This CDR3 is built from 20 residues. Germline CDR1 is KGHSH and CDR2 is LQKENI. CDR3 region: CASSPPLRTEEPRPLYEQYF. The CDR3 coding sequence is TGTGCCAGCTCACCCCCGTTGAGGACGGAGGAACCTCGCCCCCTCTACGAGCAGTACTTC.

The chain employs TRBV2 and TRBJ1-2; D is possibly TRBD1 (5 bases). In germline, CDR1 is SNHLY, CDR2 FYNNEI. CDR3 length equals 15 residues. Trimming took 9 bases from V and 2 from J, leaving 19 bases between them. In DNA form, the CDR3 reads TGTGCCAGTCCCCTCCGAAGGGGCATAAACTATGGCTACACCTTC. Encoded protein: CASPLRRGINYGYTF.

This chain uses TRBV19 with TRBJ2-7; weak D call: TRBD2 (5 bases). CDR3 length: 13 amino acids. Trimming pared 7 bases from V and 7 bases from J, leaving 17 bases between. Germline CDR1 LNHDA, CDR2 SQIVND (reference sequence). The CDR3 reads CASNKDWSAEQYF. The CDR3 DNA is TGTGCCAGTAACAAGGACTGGTCCGCGGAGCAGTACTTC.

The chain links TRBV21-1 to TRBJ2-4; the table's D gene call, TRBD1, was not cross checked with the DNA. TRBV21-1 is shown as a pseudogene. This CDR3 region has 15 residues. The CDR3 DNA is TGTGCCAGCACCAGACAGGGGGAAGAGGAGAACATTCAGTACTTC. Its protein product is CASTRQGEEENIQYF.

The chain couples TRBV28 to TRBJ1-5; D might be TRBD1 (6 bases). There are 14 residues in the CDR3. The V end was cut by 3 bases, the J end by 3 bases, with 9 bases between. Germline values: CDR1 MDHEN, CDR2 SYDVKM. CDR3 in DNA: TGTGCCAGCAGTTTGCACAGGGTCAATCAGCCCCAGCATTTT. Protein sequence: CASSLHRVNQPQHF.

The V and J genes are TRBV21-1 and TRBJ1-4. TRBV21-1 is flagged as a pseudogene. This CDR3 is 14 amino acids long. CDR3 sequence (DNA): TGTGCCAGCTTATGCGGGCAACCCAATGAAAAACTGTTTTTT. This codes for CASLCGQPNEKLFF.

The chain links TRBV6-1 to TRBJ2-2; possibly TRBD1 for D (6 bases). Germline V gene data show CDR1 as MNHNS and CDR2 as SASEGT. Trimming shortened V by 2 bases and J by 3 bases, and 19 bases separated the two germline ends. The CDR3 is 18 amino acids. Here the CDR3 reads CASSEPGQPGKHTGELFF. The CDR3 DNA reads TGTGCCAGCAGTGAACCGGGACAACCCGGAAAACACACCGGGGAGCTGTTTTTT.

The chain employs TRBV30 and TRBJ1-2; no reliable D call. V dropped 5 bases and J dropped 8 bases, with 9 bases sitting between them. The CDR3 length is 10 residues. Germline V gene sequence: CDR1 GTSNPN, CDR2 SVGIG (reference sequence). The CDR3: CAWASIGYTF. The DNA of the CDR3 is TGTGCCTGGGCATCTATCGGCTACACCTTC.

The rearrangement uses TRBV28 and TRBJ2-7; TRBD1 aligns across 12 bases. Germline V lookup: CDR1 MDHEN, CDR2 SYDVKM. The V segment lost 8 bases and the J segment 5 bases; nucleotides outside the gene matches: 7. CDR3 length: 14 residues. CDR3 sequence (DNA): TGTGCCAGCTTTACGGGACAGGGGGCCAACGAGCAGTACTTC. Its protein product is CASFTGQGANEQYF. The whole variable domain, remainder taken from reference TRBV28 and TRBJ2-7, is DVKVTQSSRYLVKRTGEKVFLECVQDMDHENMFWYRQDPGLGLRLIYFSYDVKMKEKGDIPEGYSVSREKKERFSLILESASTNQTSMYLCASFTGQGANEQYFGPGTRLTVT.

V is TRBV15 and J is TRBJ2-2; tentative D call: TRBD2 (5 bases). Trimming left V 3 bases short and J 7 bases short, with 18 bases between. CDR3 length: 16 residues. The germline V gene has CDR1 LNHNV and CDR2 YYDKDF (reference sequence). CDR3 nucleotide sequence: TGTGCCACCAGCAGCCTACCTAGGGAGCCCCACGGGGAGCTGTTTTTT. Encoded protein: CATSSLPREPHGELFF.